The 31 T cell receptor beta chains in this list originate from one sample, sequenced in a study of blood T cell repertoires in COVID-19. The table came from immunoSEQ multiplex PCR; TCRdb's copy has only in-frame clones and leaves some out. The sample has around 370,000 clones; over 70% are singletons. Input material: peripheral blood. Receptors originate from a woman aged 50 to 60 with COVID-19, enrolled during active disease.

This clone was counted a few times. The rearrangement joins TRBV2 to TRBJ2-3; 8 positions agree with TRBD2. The junction had 6 bases not matched to a gene; V was cut back by 7 bases and J by 0 bases. This CDR3 spans 15 amino acids. The germline CDR1 and CDR2 sequences are SNHLY and FYNNEI. The CDR3 nucleotides are TGTGCCAGCATGAGAGCTAGCGGGAGCACAGATACGCAGTATTTT. Amino acids: CASMRASGSTDTQYF.

CDR3 in amino acids: CASSGTAGNTIYF. The CDR3 nucleotides are TGCGCCAGCAGCGGGACAGCCGGAAACACCATATATTTT. J is TRBJ1-3 and V is TRBV10-1; TRBD1 aligns across 7 bases. Germline assignment: CDR1 WNHNN and CDR2 SYGVQD (reference sequence). There are 13 residues in the CDR3. V trimming: 6 bases; J trimming: 4 bases; junction bases outside the gene matches: 3.

The chain joins TRBV2 to TRBJ1-5; D is uncertain. CDR3 size: 11 residues. With 3 bases removed from V and 9 bases from J, the gap between germline ends came to 6 bases. Germline values: CDR1 SNHLY, CDR2 FYNNEI. CDR3 DNA: TGTGCCAGCAGTGACGCCGGGCCCCAGCATTTT. Translation: CASSDAGPQHF.

This chain uses TRBV11-3 with TRBJ2-5; 9 nucleotides line up with TRBD2. The CDR3 spans 17 residues. In germline, CDR1 is SGHNT, CDR2 YENEEA. V was pared by 0 bases and J by 0 bases, with 5 bases of the junction left unmatched. Written as DNA, the CDR3 is TGTGCCAGCAGCTTAGACAGCCTAGCGGGAAACCAAGAGACCCAGTACTTC. This encodes CASSLDSLAGNQETQYF.

V usage is TRBV10-3 and J usage is TRBJ1-1; possibly TRBD1 for D (6 bases). Trimming cost V 4 bases and J 1 base, with 19 bases left between them. CDR3 length: 17 amino acids. Germline V gene lookup returns CDR1 ENHRY and CDR2 SYGVKD. The CDR3 spells CAISGSLGAEKNTEAFF. The CDR3 nucleotides read TGTGCCATCAGTGGTTCCTTGGGGGCGGAAAAGAACACTGAAGCTTTCTTT.

The chain employs TRBV5-4 and TRBJ2-1; 10 bases map to TRBD2. The V segment lost 4 bases and the J segment 6 bases; nucleotides outside the gene matches: 10. CDR3 length: 16 residues. Germline values: CDR1 SGHNT, CDR2 YYREEE (reference sequence). CDR3 sequence reads: CASSALAGAGLNEQFF. The CDR3 nucleotides read TGTGCCAGCAGCGCCCTAGCGGGAGCAGGTCTCAATGAGCAGTTCTTC. Using reference TRBV5-4 and TRBJ2-1 for the parts outside the CDR3, the full variable domain is ETGVTQSPTHLIKTRGQQVTLRCSSQSGHNTVSWYQQALGQGPQFIFQYYREEENGRGNFPPRFSGLQFPNYSSELNVNALELDDSALYLCASSALAGAGLNEQFFGPGTRLTVL.

The genes are TRBV29-1 and TRBJ2-2; 7 nucleotides line up with TRBD2. Trimming at V came to 7 bases and at J to 5 bases, leaving 13 bases not matched to a gene. The CDR3 spans 15 residues. The germline V gene encodes CDR1 SQVTM and CDR2 ANQGSEA. The CDR3 reads CSAGGEAGFTGELFF. In DNA, the CDR3 is TGCAGCGCAGGAGGAGAAGCGGGATTTACCGGGGAGCTGTTTTTT.

This chain uses TRBV7-9 with TRBJ1-3; tentative D call: TRBD1 (6 bases). V lost 11 bases to trimming and J lost 0 bases, with 11 bases between them. The CDR3 runs to 13 residues. The germline V gene has CDR1 SEHNR and CDR2 FQNEAQ (reference sequence). Here the CDR3 reads CAAGGGSGNTIYF. The CDR3 DNA reads TGTGCCGCGGGGGGCGGCTCTGGAAACACCATATATTTT.

This clone appeared a few times. The rearrangement uses TRBV29-1 and TRBJ2-1; D perhaps matches TRBD1 (5 bases). The V end was cut by 0 bases, the J end by 5 bases, with 17 bases between. CDR3 size: 16 residues. CDR1 SQVTM and CDR2 ANQGSEA come from the germline V gene. For the CDR3, the DNA is TGCAGCGTTGAAGATCTCCTTGCAGGGCCCGACAATGAGCAGTTCTTC. Its protein product is CSVEDLLAGPDNEQFF.

The CDR3 is CASSFSGSDLYEQYF. The CDR3 region has the DNA TGCGCCAGCAGCTTTAGCGGGAGCGACCTCTACGAGCAGTACTTC. The chain combines TRBV5-1 with TRBJ2-7; 9 bases fit TRBD2. The CDR3 has 15 amino acids. V lost 2 bases to trimming and J lost 3 bases; unmatched junction nucleotides: 6. CDR1 and CDR2 from the germline V gene are SGHRS and YFSETQ.

The CDR3 sequence is CASSALGSGETQYF. CDR3 sequence (DNA): TGTGCCAGCAGCGCACTAGGAAGTGGAGAGACCCAGTACTTC. V gene TRBV7-2 combines with J gene TRBJ2-5, with D possibly being TRBD2 (5 bases). Deletions cut 5 bases from V and 4 bases from J, with 14 bases between. The germline V gene has CDR1 SGHTA and CDR2 FQGNSA. The CDR3 totals 14 residues.

This clone was observed a handful of times. The chain carries TRBV10-1 and TRBJ1-1, with a tentative D call TRBD1 (6 bases). Trimming pared 6 bases from V and 2 bases from J, leaving 10 bases between. The CDR3 covers 13 residues. Germline V gene sequence: CDR1 WNHNN, CDR2 SYGVQD (reference sequence). This CDR3 is CASSRTVNTEAFF. As DNA, the CDR3 is TGCGCCAGCAGCCGGACAGTAAACACTGAAGCTTTCTTT.

The chain couples TRBV30 to TRBJ1-1, with 7 positions matching TRBD1. The V and J ends lost 4 bases and 4 bases, in that order; junction bases with no gene match: 6. The germline CDR1 and CDR2 sequences are GTSNPN and SVGIG (reference sequence). The CDR3 consists of 13 residues. The CDR3 protein is CAWIPQGITEAFF. The CDR3 coding sequence is TGTGCCTGGATACCACAGGGGATCACTGAAGCTTTCTTT.

The chain has TRBV7-2 and TRBJ1-2, with D maybe TRBD1 (6 bases). CDR3 length equals 15 residues. CDR1 is SGHTA and CDR2 is FQGNSA in the germline V gene. The V gene lost 5 bases and the J gene lost 3 bases, with 16 bases spanning the gap. Written as DNA, the CDR3 is TGTGCCAGCAGCCAAAGACAGGCTTGGGACTATGGCTACACCTTC. Residues: CASSQRQAWDYGYTF.

This chain joins TRBV19 and TRBJ2-4, with D maybe TRBD2 (6 bases). Germline values: CDR1 LNHDA, CDR2 SQIVND (reference sequence). There are 14 residues in the CDR3. V was pared by 6 bases and J by 0 bases, with 9 bases between. The CDR3 is CASRFGGAKNIQYF. The DNA of the CDR3 is TGTGCCAGTAGGTTCGGGGGAGCCAAAAACATTCAGTACTTC.

The genes are TRBV7-2 and TRBJ2-5; a weak D match, TRBD2 (6 bases). Germline CDR1 SGHTA, CDR2 FQGNSA. The CDR3 has 15 residues. V shed 2 bases and J shed 5 bases, with 15 bases lying between them. This chain's CDR3 is CASSLLALYFETQYF. Written as DNA, the CDR3 is TGTGCCAGCAGCTTACTAGCGCTATATTTCGAGACCCAGTACTTC.

The rearrangement uses TRBV11-3 and TRBJ1-1, with TRBD1 matching 10 bases. With 5 bases clipped from V and 4 bases from J, the junction kept 7 bases outside the gene matches. CDR1 is SGHNT and CDR2 is YENEEA in the germline V gene. The CDR3 contains 15 residues. Written as DNA, the CDR3 is TGTGCCAGCAGCCCGGGACAGGGGAGGGTCACTGAAGCTTTCTTT. The encoded protein is CASSPGQGRVTEAFF.

This rearrangement joins TRBV4-2 to TRBJ1-2; tentatively, D is TRBD1 (5 bases). Germline CDR1 is LGHNA and CDR2 is YNFKEQ. The CDR3 covers 15 residues. V was cut by 0 bases and J by 1 base, with 9 bases left in between. In nucleotides, the CDR3 is TGTGCCAGCAGCCAAGATCAGGGCAGTAACTATGGCTACACCTTC. It codes for CASSQDQGSNYGYTF.

A single count supports this clone. The gene calls are TRBV16 and TRBJ1-2; 8 bases are a match to TRBD1. The CDR3 spans 17 residues. The V and J ends lost 4 bases and 2 bases, in that order; junction bases with no gene match: 12. Germline CDR1 reads KGHSY; CDR2 reads FQNENV. This CDR3 is CASSPPLTGDPNYGYTF. Here the CDR3 DNA reads TGTGCCAGCAGCCCCCCCTTGACAGGGGACCCGAACTATGGCTACACCTTC.

This chain connects TRBV30 to TRBJ2-7; D might be TRBD2 (5 bases). V dropped 1 base and J dropped 2 bases, with 9 bases sitting between them. CDR3 length: 13 amino acids. CDR1 is GTSNPN, CDR2 SVGIG, per germline (reference sequence). The DNA for the CDR3 is TGTGCCTGGAGTGGGACGGGGACCTACGAGCAGTACTTC. This codes for CAWSGTGTYEQYF.

This chain uses TRBV18 with TRBJ1-1; the D is unclear. The CDR3 spans 13 residues. V was pared by 2 bases and J by 7 bases, with 11 bases between. CDR1 is KGHSH, CDR2 LQKENI, per germline. CDR3 DNA: TGTGCCAGCTCACCAAAGGGAGACCATGAAGCTTTCTTT. Its protein is CASSPKGDHEAFF. The variable domain in full, with the rest retrieved from reference TRBV18 and TRBJ1-1, is NAGVMQNPRHLVRRRGQEARLRCSPMKGHSHVYWYRQLPEEGLKFMVYLQKENIIDESGMPKERFSAEFPKEGPSILRIQQVVRGDSAAYFCASSPKGDHEAFFGQGTRLTVV.

A few counts support this clone. The chain uses TRBV12-3 or TRBV12-4 and TRBJ1-1; D unclear. This CDR3 is 13 amino acids long. Trimming removed 0 bases from V and 11 bases from J, with 13 bases in between. The CDR3 sequence is CASSLARGRGAFF. CDR3 DNA: TGTGCCAGCAGTTTAGCGCGAGGCCGAGGGGCTTTCTTT.

The sample holds one count of this clone. V and J are TRBV5-1 and TRBJ2-7; 9 positions match TRBD2. Germline CDR1 is SGHRS and CDR2 is YFSETQ. There are 14 residues in the CDR3. Losses at the gene ends were 0 bases for V and 3 bases for J; bases not matched to a gene: 1. CDR3 nucleotides: TGCGCCAGCAGCTTGGTTAGCGGGAGCTACGAGCAGTACTTC. This translates into CASSLVSGSYEQYF.

The chain joins TRBV19 to TRBJ2-1; 12 nucleotides match TRBD2. The CDR3 spans 16 residues. Germline lookup yields CDR1 LNHDA and CDR2 SQIVND (reference sequence). V shed 5 bases and J 4 bases; nucleotides not matched to a gene: 6. Written as DNA, the CDR3 is TGTGCCAGTAGTCCTCGACTAGCGGGAGTTTACAATGAGCAGTTCTTC. Translated, it gives CASSPRLAGVYNEQFF.

The CDR3 nucleotides are TGCGCCAGCAGCGCTCACTGGGGGGAGAGGAATGAGCAGTTCTTC. Its translation: CASSAHWGERNEQFF. The V and J genes are TRBV5-1 and TRBJ2-1; a possible D gene is TRBD2 (6 bases). The CDR3 sequence is 15 residues long. Germline CDR1 reads SGHRS; CDR2 reads YFSETQ. V was clipped by 4 bases and J by 7 bases, with 18 bases between them.

The chain employs TRBV4-1 and TRBJ2-7; D may be TRBD1 (5 bases). Germline loops: CDR1 MGHRA, CDR2 YSYEKL. Trimming took 4 bases from V and 2 from J, leaving 9 bases between them. CDR3 length: 13 residues. The CDR3 DNA follows: TGCGCCAGCAGCCTCGCGACAGCCTACGAGCAGTACTTC. Its protein is CASSLATAYEQYF.

V usage is TRBV19 and J usage is TRBJ1-2; D is undetermined. Germline CDR1 and CDR2: LNHDA and SQIVND (reference sequence). This CDR3 spans 13 amino acids. Trimming removed 5 bases at V and 4 bases at J, with 11 bases between. CDR3 region: CASSPQQIYGYTF. CDR3 in DNA: TGTGCCAGTAGTCCGCAACAAATCTATGGCTACACCTTC.

The chain recombines TRBV5-6 with TRBJ2-1, with D perhaps TRBD2 (5 bases). This CDR3 contains 14 residues. V gave up 0 bases and J gave up 6 bases, with 10 bases separating them. The germline V gene has CDR1 SGHDT and CDR2 YYEEEE. The CDR3 loop reads CASSLGASSNEQFF. The CDR3 DNA reads as TGTGCCAGCAGCTTGGGGGCTAGCTCCAATGAGCAGTTCTTC.

The V and J genes are TRBV5-6 and TRBJ1-2; D not resolved. Germline loops: CDR1 SGHDT, CDR2 YYEEEE. V was cut by 0 bases and J by 4 bases, with 16 bases left in between. The CDR3 is 16 residues long. CDR3 nucleotides: TGTGCCAGCAGCTTGGAACCCTACGGGTCTCCCTATGGCTACACCTTC. It yields the protein CASSLEPYGSPYGYTF.

J is TRBJ1-1 and V is TRBV7-8, with 9 bases matching TRBD1. The V segment lost 5 bases and the J segment 5 bases; nucleotides outside the gene matches: 9. CDR3 length equals 15 residues. From germline, CDR1 is SGHVS and CDR2 FQNEAQ. The chain's CDR3 is CASSGYTGGKTEAFF. The CDR3 region has the DNA TGTGCCAGCAGCGGGTACACAGGGGGCAAGACTGAAGCTTTCTTT.

In this sample, this clone turned up once. The rearrangement joins TRBV9 to TRBJ2-1; D possibly corresponds to TRBD2 (5 bases). Trimming removed 0 bases at V and 0 bases at J, with 16 bases between. The germline CDR1 and CDR2 sequences are SGDLS and YYNGEE. The CDR3 is made up of 18 amino acids. The CDR3 DNA follows: TGTGCCAGCAGCGTAGGGCGCCTAACGGGAAGCTCCTACAATGAGCAGTTCTTC. It translates to CASSVGRLTGSSYNEQFF. The entire variable domain, with the rest obtained from reference TRBV9 and TRBJ2-1, is as follows: DSGVTQTPKHLITATGQRVTLRCSPRSGDLSVYWYQQSLDQGLQFLIQYYNGEERAKGNILERFSAQQFPDLHSELNLSSLELGDSALYFCASSVGRLTGSSYNEQFFGPGTRLTVL.